The 23 T cell receptor beta chains reported below all come from one sample, sequenced in a study of blood T cell repertoires in COVID-19. Produced via immunoSEQ multiplex PCR; TCRdb's table is partial and in-frame only. The sample contains 200,000 to 300,000 clones, about 82% of which appear only once. The sequencing input was peripheral blood. The source is an elderly woman with COVID-19, enrolled during active disease.

The rearrangement links TRBV10-3 to TRBJ2-5; 7 nucleotides align to TRBD1. This CDR3 spans 15 amino acids. The J segment lost 2 bases and the V segment lost 8 bases, leaving 11 bases of the junction unmatched. Germline V gene sequence: CDR1 ENHRY, CDR2 SYGVKD. The CDR3 bases are TGTGCCATCCAGTGGGGCCGGGGACAGCAAGAGACCCAGTACTTC. Translated: CAIQWGRGQQETQYF.

The rearrangement uses TRBV11-1 and TRBJ1-1; D possibly corresponds to TRBD1 (6 bases). The CDR3 sequence is 15 residues long. Germline V lookup: CDR1 SGHAT, CDR2 FQDESV (reference sequence). V was shortened by 5 bases and J by 3 bases, with 16 bases between the two germline ends. Here the CDR3 DNA reads TGTGCCAGCAGCGTAGGGGGGGGCCTGTACACTGAAGCTTTCTTT. Its translation is CASSVGGGLYTEAFF.

The chain joins TRBV10-1 to TRBJ2-2; TRBD2 is a possible D gene (6 bases). Germline V gives CDR1 WNHNN, CDR2 SYGVQD (reference sequence). Trimming stripped 3 bases from V and 3 bases from J, with 11 bases between. The CDR3 has 15 residues. The CDR3 DNA reads as TGCGCCAGCAGTGACGGGGGTTTGGACACCGGGGAGCTGTTTTTT. Residues: CASSDGGLDTGELFF.

The J gene is TRBJ1-4, the V gene TRBV27; 7 bases line up with TRBD1. V was clipped by 0 bases and J by 8 bases; unmatched bases: 0. Germline values: CDR1 MNHEY, CDR2 SMNVEV (reference sequence). The CDR3 covers 13 residues. The chain's CDR3 is CASSLSGGEKLFF. The CDR3 DNA reads TGTGCCAGCAGTTTATCAGGGGGCGAAAAACTGTTTTTT. The full variable domain, in which reference TRBV27 and TRBJ1-4 provide the parts outside the CDR3, is EAQVTQNPRYLITVTGKKLTVTCSQNMNHEYMSWYRQDPGLGLRQIYYSMNVEVTDKGDVPEGYKVSRKEKRNFPLILESPSPNQTSLYFCASSLSGGEKLFFGSGTQLSVL.

The rearrangement links TRBV6-5 to TRBJ1-5, with no clear D. CDR3 length: 14 amino acids. Trimming shortened V by 8 bases and J by 4 bases, and 15 bases separated the two germline ends. Germline CDR1 and CDR2: MNHEY and SVGAGI. CDR3 loop: CASCILTGNQPQHF. CDR3 nucleotide sequence: TGTGCCAGCTGCATCTTAACGGGAAATCAGCCCCAGCATTTT.

This chain uses TRBV18 with TRBJ2-7; 10 positions match TRBD1. Germline V CDR1 and CDR2: KGHSH, LQKENI. V dropped 3 bases and J dropped 3; count of bases not matched to a gene: 11. This CDR3 region has 17 residues. The CDR3 bases are TGTGCCAGCTCACCCCCCGGGACAGGGGCGTCAAACTACGAGCAGTACTTC. It specifies CASSPPGTGASNYEQYF. The full variable domain, with the rest looked up from reference TRBV18 and TRBJ2-7, is NAGVMQNPRHLVRRRGQEARLRCSPMKGHSHVYWYRQLPEEGLKFMVYLQKENIIDESGMPKERFSAEFPKEGPSILRIQQVVRGDSAAYFCASSPPGTGASNYEQYFGPGTRLTVT.

This clone was picked up one time. V gene TRBV19 combines with J gene TRBJ1-6, with D unclear. The CDR3 length is 13 residues. Per the germline V gene, CDR1 is LNHDA and CDR2 is SQIVND (reference sequence). Trimming left V 4 bases short and J 7 bases short, with 8 bases between. In DNA form, the CDR3 reads TGTGCCAGTAGTACCCCCGGGAATTCACCCCTCCACTTT. It is translated as CASSTPGNSPLHF.

J is TRBJ2-3 and V is TRBV6-5; D remains unclear. The CDR3 is made up of 13 amino acids. The V end was cut by 5 bases, the J end by 0 bases, with 6 bases between. From germline, CDR1 is MNHEY and CDR2 SVGAGI. CDR3 DNA sequence: TGTGCCAGCAGTCGGTCTAGCACAGATACGCAGTATTTT. This translates into CASSRSSTDTQYF.

This sequence joins TRBV15 and TRBJ2-3, with 10 bases fitting TRBD2. Germline V CDR1 and CDR2: LNHNV, YYDKDF (reference sequence). The CDR3 sequence is 14 residues long. V shed 0 bases and J 8 bases; nucleotides not matched to a gene: 2. This chain's CDR3 is CATSRDTSGATQYF. The CDR3 region has the DNA TGTGCCACCAGCAGAGATACTAGCGGGGCTACGCAGTATTTT.

The V call is TRBV27, the J call TRBJ2-2; 7 nucleotides line up with TRBD2. V shed 2 bases and J 0 bases; nucleotides not matched to a gene: 6. The CDR3 covers 17 residues. Germline assignment: CDR1 MNHEY and CDR2 SMNVEV (reference sequence). CDR3 protein: CASSLGREFANTGELFF. CDR3 sequence (DNA): TGTGCCAGCAGTTTAGGGAGGGAGTTCGCGAACACCGGGGAGCTGTTTTTT.

The chain couples TRBV14 to TRBJ1-4; D unclear. Germline CDR1 is SGHDN and CDR2 is FVKESK. V lost 1 base to trimming and J lost 5 bases, with 14 bases between them. CDR3 length equals 16 residues. CDR3 region: CASSQVWERQNEKLFF. The DNA for the CDR3 is TGTGCCAGCAGCCAAGTTTGGGAGAGGCAAAATGAAAAACTGTTTTTT.

Here the CDR3 DNA reads TGTGCCAGCAGCTTGGGACTGTATGGCTACACCTTC. Translation gives CASSLGLYGYTF. This chain uses TRBV7-9 with TRBJ1-2; a weak D match, TRBD1 (5 bases). Looked up from germline, CDR1 is SEHNR and CDR2 is FQNEAQ (reference sequence). This CDR3 spans 12 amino acids. V was clipped by 3 bases and J by 5 bases, with 7 bases between them.

The chain carries TRBV7-9 and TRBJ1-3; D is perhaps TRBD1 (6 bases). Trimming left V 5 bases short and J 4 bases short, with 15 bases between. The CDR3 length is 15 residues. Looked up from germline, CDR1 is SEHNR and CDR2 is FQNEAQ (reference sequence). CDR3 nucleotide sequence: TGTGCCAGCAGCGAGACTCAGGGGCTCGGAAACACCATATATTTT. Encoded protein: CASSETQGLGNTIYF. The full variable domain, with the rest looked up from reference TRBV7-9 and TRBJ1-3, is DTGVSQNPRHKITKRGQNVTFRCDPISEHNRLYWYRQTLGQGPEFLTYFQNEAQLEKSRLLSDRFSAERPKGSFSTLEIQRTEQGDSAMYLCASSETQGLGNTIYFGEGSWLTVV.

The rearrangement uses TRBV6-5 and TRBJ1-5, with D maybe TRBD1 (5 bases). Deletions cut 6 bases from V and 0 bases from J, with 12 bases between. CDR3 size: 15 residues. CDR1 and CDR2 from the germline V gene are MNHEY and SVGAGI. CDR3 protein: CASRTGGGSNQPQHF. The CDR3 bases are TGTGCCAGCAGGACTGGGGGGGGTAGCAATCAGCCCCAGCATTTT.

The chain combines TRBV10-3 with TRBJ1-1, with D possibly being TRBD1 (5 bases). The CDR3 contains 14 residues. The V and J ends lost 0 bases and 3 bases respectively, with 8 bases between them. CDR1 and CDR2 from the germline V gene are ENHRY and SYGVKD. The chain's CDR3 is CAISESGGYTEAFF. The CDR3 nucleotides are TGTGCCATCAGTGAGTCTGGGGGGTACACTGAAGCTTTCTTT.

The CDR3 DNA reads TGCGCCAGCAGCTTGGAGCAGGGGGCGGATACGCAGTATTTT. It specifies CASSLEQGADTQYF. This rearrangement joins TRBV5-1 to TRBJ2-3; 8 bases match TRBD1. The CDR3 runs to 14 residues. The germline V gene encodes CDR1 SGHRS and CDR2 YFSETQ. V lost 0 bases and J lost 6; bases outside the gene matches: 3.

The chain combines TRBV3-1 (or the pseudogene TRBV3-2) with TRBJ2-5, with TRBD1 matching 7 bases. The germline V gene encodes CDR1 LGHDT and CDR2 YNNKEL (reference sequence). Germline trimming cut 3 bases from V and 1 base from J; bases unmatched to any gene: 5. The CDR3 has 15 amino acids. CDR3: CASSHRDRAQETQYF. The CDR3 DNA is TGTGCCAGCAGCCACCGAGACAGGGCCCAAGAGACCCAGTACTTC.

This clone has just a few counts. J is TRBJ1-2 and V is TRBV9; D is perhaps TRBD1 (5 bases). Trimming cost V 3 bases and J 2 bases, with 17 bases left between them. CDR1 SGDLS and CDR2 YYNGEE come from the germline V gene. The CDR3 runs 16 residues. The CDR3 coding sequence is TGTGCCAGCAGCGCGGGGGGAGGGGCGAGCAACTATGGCTACACCTTC. As protein: CASSAGGGASNYGYTF.

The V call is TRBV2, the J call TRBJ2-1; 8 bases are shared with TRBD1. The CDR3 is 15 amino acids. After removal of 4 bases from V and 3 bases from J, the junction contained 5 bases not matched to a gene. Germline V gives CDR1 SNHLY, CDR2 FYNNEI. The CDR3 here is CASSVAGGSYNEQFF. The CDR3 coding sequence is TGTGCCAGCAGTGTAGCAGGGGGCAGCTACAATGAGCAGTTCTTC.

The V and J genes are TRBV28 and TRBJ1-1, with D possibly TRBD1 on 5 matching bases. This CDR3 has 13 residues. In germline, CDR1 is MDHEN, CDR2 SYDVKM. Trimming took 1 base from V and 3 from J, leaving 6 bases between them. CDR3 sequence (DNA): TGTGCCAGCAGTTTATCAGGGTACACTGAAGCTTTCTTT. This sequence encodes CASSLSGYTEAFF.

The chain carries TRBV2 and TRBJ2-2; no reliable D call. V lost 4 bases to trimming and J lost 2 bases, with 8 bases between them. This CDR3 is built from 14 residues. The germline V gene encodes CDR1 SNHLY and CDR2 FYNNEI. CDR3 bases: TGTGCCAGCAGTGGAGATGAAAACACCGGGGAGCTGTTTTTT. Translation gives CASSGDENTGELFF.

V gene TRBV7-2 combines with J gene TRBJ1-3, with TRBD1 matching over 8 bases. The germline V gene encodes CDR1 SGHTA and CDR2 FQGNSA. The trim removed 1 base at V and 4 bases at J, leaving 9 bases unmatched. The CDR3 covers 17 residues. The CDR3 region has the DNA TGTGCCAGCAGCTTAGGGTACTTGCAGGGGGCCGGAAACACCATATATTTT. This gives the protein CASSLGYLQGAGNTIYF.

As regards this clone: In the same sample, other DNA sequences code for this CDR3. This chain connects TRBV11-2 to TRBJ1-2; 7 bases align to TRBD1. The V segment lost 5 bases and the J segment 4 bases; nucleotides outside the gene matches: 4. The CDR3 contains 13 residues. The germline V gene encodes CDR1 SGHAT and CDR2 FQNNGV. The CDR3 nucleotides are TGTGCCAGCAGCCCCCAGGGGGGCTATGGCTACACCTTC. It is translated as CASSPQGGYGYTF.